Included here is one T cell receptor beta chain sequence, with context. Its antigen is as yet unknown. The PCR ran on 60 Vbeta and 13 Jbeta primers. The repertoire was sequenced with immunoSEQ multiplex PCR; TCRdb's copy has only in-frame clones and lacks some. The sample has some 150,000 clones, roughly three quarters seen once; the top ten hold roughly 1.6%. The data belong to a study of cytomegalovirus exposure and HLA in healthy donors. This CDR3 is 16 amino acids long. Unmatched junction bases numbered 11, after V lost 3 bases and J lost 7 bases. Looked up from germline, CDR1 is MDHEN and CDR2 is SYDVKM. The study, taken as a whole, reports: The authors enumerated 150 to 200 TCR beta chains as linked to cytomegalovirus.

The source is a middle-aged woman in good health and CMV-seronegative. Sequences were obtained from PBMCs. This sequence joins TRBV28 and TRBJ2-1; 8 bases map to TRBD2. CDR3 loop: CASSFPSGRLGNEQFF. The DNA of the CDR3 is TGTGCCAGCAGTTTTCCTAGCGGGCGACTGGGGAATGAGCAGTTCTTC.